The 12 T cell receptor beta chains below all came from one sample that was sequenced in a study of technical replicates of blood from a handful of donors. Measured with immunoSEQ multiplex PCR; TCRdb has only the in-frame clones, and not every one. The data contain more than 65,000 clones, 95% to 97% of them singletons. What was sequenced was T cells isolated from PBMCs. The receptors come from a human donor in good health.

The V gene is TRBV5-7, the J gene TRBJ2-7, with 10 bases that match TRBD2. TRBV5-7 falls under the ORF class, with uncertain function. The CDR3 contains 17 residues. The junction had 10 bases not matched to a gene; V was cut back by 3 bases and J by 1 base. This CDR3 reads CASSSNGLAECSYEQYF. As DNA, the CDR3 is TGTGCCAGCAGCTCGAACGGACTAGCGGAATGTTCCTACGAGCAGTACTTC.

In nucleotides, the CDR3 is TGTGCCAGCAGTTTTTCAGGGGGAGAAAAACTGTTTTTT. It specifies CASSFSGGEKLFF. The chain joins TRBV7-9 to TRBJ1-4; 7 nucleotides agree with TRBD1. With 6 bases clipped from V and 8 bases from J, the junction kept 6 bases outside the gene matches. CDR1 and CDR2 (germline): SEHNR, FQNEAQ (reference sequence). This CDR3 is built from 13 residues.

V and J are TRBV11-3 and TRBJ1-5; D gene ambiguous. The germline V and J ends were trimmed by 2 bases and 3 bases, with 5 bases remaining between them. Germline-derived CDR1 and CDR2 are SGHNT and YENEEA. This CDR3 region has 13 residues. CDR3 coding DNA: TGTGCCAGCAGCTTATTATACAATCAGCCCCAGCATTTT. It specifies CASSLLYNQPQHF.

The chain employs TRBV27 and TRBJ2-3, with 9 bases aligning to TRBD2. The junction had 15 bases not matched to a gene; V was cut back by 8 bases and J by 6 bases. Germline CDR1 MNHEY, CDR2 SMNVEV (reference sequence). The CDR3 contains 16 residues. The CDR3 coding sequence is TGTGCCAGCCGCTCGGAGGCGGGGGGGCCCCAGGATACGCAGTATTTT. Protein sequence: CASRSEAGGPQDTQYF.

The sample holds one count of this clone. The chain links TRBV7-2 to TRBJ2-7; 8 nucleotides agree with TRBD2. V shed 3 bases and J 12 bases; nucleotides not matched to a gene: 7. The CDR3 spans 12 residues. Germline lookup yields CDR1 SGHTA and CDR2 FQGNSA. The CDR3 spells CASSFSGTERYF. CDR3 coding DNA: TGTGCCAGCAGCTTTAGCGGGACGGAAAGGTACTTC.

This chain links TRBV11-2 with TRBJ1-1; D unresolved. V lost 1 base and J lost 3, with 6 bases in between. Germline CDR1 is SGHAT and CDR2 is FQNNGV. The CDR3 runs 13 residues. The CDR3 region is CASSLVWHTEAFF. As DNA, the CDR3 is TGTGCCAGCAGCTTAGTATGGCACACTGAAGCTTTCTTT.

In its sample, this clone was seen once. The rearrangement uses TRBV6-1 and TRBJ2-7, with D tentatively TRBD1 (5 bases). The germline V and J ends were trimmed by 11 bases and 0 bases, with 17 bases remaining between them. From germline, CDR1 is MNHNS and CDR2 SASEGT. This CDR3 contains 14 residues. The CDR3 protein is CAGKFVDSSYEQYF. CDR3 coding DNA: TGTGCCGGGAAGTTTGTCGACAGCTCCTACGAGCAGTACTTC.

This chain links TRBV4-1 with TRBJ1-1; no definite D call. Germline V gene data show CDR1 as MGHRA and CDR2 as YSYEKL. This CDR3 comprises 16 residues. V gave up 1 base and J gave up 2 bases, with 14 bases separating them. CDR3 bases: TGCGCCAGCAGCCAAGTTTCAACCCAAACTAACACTGAAGCTTTCTTT. Amino acids: CASSQVSTQTNTEAFF.

The V call is TRBV7-9, the J call TRBJ2-5; tentative D call: TRBD1 (5 bases). Trimming stripped 1 base from V and 1 base from J, with 10 bases between. The germline gives CDR1 SEHNR, CDR2 FQNEAQ (reference sequence). The CDR3 consists of 15 residues. The CDR3 nucleotides are TGTGCCAGCAGCTTAGGAACAGGATCCCAAGAGACCCAGTACTTC. This codes for CASSLGTGSQETQYF.

In nucleotides, the CDR3 is TGTGCCAGCAAACAGACAGTCGCCATGAACACTGAAGCTTTCTTT. As protein: CASKQTVAMNTEAFF. This rearrangement joins TRBV28 to TRBJ1-1; a weak D match, TRBD1 (5 bases). V was cut by 7 bases and J by 0 bases, with 15 bases left in between. In germline, CDR1 is MDHEN, CDR2 SYDVKM. The CDR3 consists of 15 residues.

The count of this clone is one. The chain links TRBV18 to TRBJ1-4, with D possibly matching TRBD1 (6 bases). The CDR3 extends over 17 amino acids. Germline V gene data show CDR1 as KGHSH and CDR2 as LQKENI. V was clipped by 3 bases and J by 5 bases, with 19 bases between them. This CDR3 is CASSPMDSRQGNEKLFF. The CDR3 bases are TGTGCCAGCTCACCGATGGACTCACGGCAGGGGAATGAAAAACTGTTTTTT.

V usage is TRBV11-2 and J usage is TRBJ2-7, with D uncertain. CDR1 and CDR2 from the germline V gene are SGHAT and FQNNGV. Trimming stripped 5 bases from V and 3 bases from J, with 11 bases between. This CDR3 region has 13 residues. CDR3 in amino acids: CASSLPPNYEQYF. DNA for the CDR3: TGTGCCAGCAGCCTACCCCCTAACTACGAGCAGTACTTC.